This T cell receptor (beta chain) emerged from a study of neurological immune-mediated disorders. Broader study findings: The absence of shared CDR3 amino acid sequences among expanded clones across subjects suggests private repertoires in all groups.

In regard to this clonotype: What it recognizes is unknown.

Losses at the gene ends were 4 bases for V and 8 bases for J; bases not matched to a gene: 10. There are 14 residues in the CDR3. Germline values: CDR1 SGHRS, CDR2 YFSETQ. Sample time point: technical triplicate 2. TCRdb processed the 5' RACE reads anew with MiXCR; each CDR3 protein has one entry. The profile shows around 56,000 distinct CDR3 sequences, around 24% of them singletons. The receptor's source is a man aged 55 to 69 with HTLV-1-associated myelopathy (HAM/TSP). Sequences were obtained from PBMCs. The gene calls are TRBV5-1 and TRBJ2-3; TRBD2 agrees at 7 bases. CDR3 protein: CASSLRPGGRTQYF. For the CDR3, the DNA is TGCGCCAGCAGCCTACGACCGGGGGGTCGTACGCAGTATTTT.